A single sample gave rise to the 21 T cell receptor beta chains below, sequenced in a study of early T cells in non-severe SARS-CoV-2 infection. MiXCR was run by TCRdb on the 5' RACE reads, yielding one entry per CDR3 protein. The sample lists 50,000 to 60,000 distinct CDR3 sequences, around 9.7% occurring once. The material sequenced was whole blood. The receptors come from an adult who was a healthcare worker with PCR-confirmed SARS-CoV-2 infection or an uninfected control (not recorded which).

This clonotype was recorded many times. The chain is built from TRBV12-3 or TRBV12-4 and TRBJ1-5; 7 bases are shared with TRBD1. Trimming at V came to 1 base and at J to 2 bases, leaving 2 bases not matched to a gene. CDR3 length: 15 amino acids. DNA of the CDR3: TGTGCCAGCAGTTTAGACAGGGGTGGCAATCAGCCCCAGCATTTT. As protein: CASSLDRGGNQPQHF.

There are a few counts of this clonotype. CDR3 amino acids: CATSDPATGGPNEQFF. CDR3 sequence (DNA): TGTGCCACCAGTGACCCTGCGACGGGGGGGCCCAATGAGCAGTTCTTC. The chain has TRBV24-1 and TRBJ2-1; 8 bases fit TRBD2. Germline V gives CDR1 KGHDR, CDR2 SFDVKD. There are 16 residues in the CDR3. Trimming removed 4 bases from V and 6 bases from J; junction bases left unmatched: 10.

This clonotype has just a few counts. The chain links TRBV5-1 to TRBJ2-7; D is possibly TRBD2 (6 bases). CDR3 length: 15 amino acids. Looked up from germline, CDR1 is SGHRS and CDR2 is YFSETQ. Between the trimmed V and J ends, which lost 4 bases and 2 bases, there was a span of 16 bases. CDR3 protein: CASSPQIAVTYEQYF. The CDR3 coding sequence is TGCGCCAGCAGCCCTCAGATAGCGGTGACCTACGAGCAGTACTTC.

The chain joins TRBV5-1 to TRBJ2-5, with D possibly matching TRBD1 (6 bases). Germline V gives CDR1 SGHRS, CDR2 YFSETQ. The CDR3 totals 16 residues. Trimming stripped 1 base from V and 2 bases from J, with 15 bases between. CDR3 loop: CASSLYSGAAQETQYF. The CDR3 DNA is TGCGCCAGCAGCTTGTATTCAGGGGCAGCTCAAGAGACCCAGTACTTC.

The rearrangement links TRBV6-1 to TRBJ2-7, with D unclear. Germline V CDR1 and CDR2: MNHNS, SASEGT. This CDR3 is 13 amino acids long. V shed 0 bases and J shed 4 bases, with 7 bases lying between them. The DNA for the CDR3 is TGTGCCAGCAGTGAAGCGAAGAGTTACGAGCAGTACTTC. Translated, it gives CASSEAKSYEQYF.

The CDR3 DNA sequence: TGCAGTGCTAGTAACCCCGGGATTCGGGATGAAAAACTGTTTTTT. Its translation is CSASNPGIRDEKLFF. The V call is TRBV20-1, the J call TRBJ1-4; D is uncertain. The CDR3 is made up of 15 amino acids. Trimming took off 3 bases at V and 6 bases at J, with 17 bases between the two ends. Germline V gene lookup returns CDR1 DFQATT and CDR2 SNEGSKA (reference sequence).

V usage is TRBV12-3 or TRBV12-4 and J usage is TRBJ2-5; D remains ambiguous. The V and J ends lost 3 bases and 7 bases respectively, with 12 bases between them. The length of the CDR3 is 13 residues. CDR3 amino acids: CASSFFDTLTQYF. CDR3 coding DNA: TGTGCCAGCAGTTTTTTCGACACCCTGACCCAGTACTTC.

The chain joins TRBV7-8 to TRBJ1-6; D gene ambiguous. The CDR3 runs to 14 residues. V lost 5 bases, J lost 8 bases, and 13 bases lay in between. Germline V lookup: CDR1 SGHVS, CDR2 FQNEAQ. The CDR3 DNA reads as TGTGCCAGCAGCCCCCCGCGGCCCCATTCACCCCTCCACTTT. Translating gives CASSPPRPHSPLHF.

V gene TRBV7-7 combines with J gene TRBJ2-3, with D uncertain. The CDR3 covers 13 residues. In germline, CDR1 is SSHAT, CDR2 FNYEAQ (reference sequence). V was shortened by 5 bases and J by 2 bases, with 8 bases between the two germline ends. The chain's CDR3 is CASSPTPTDTQYF. The CDR3 DNA reads TGTGCCAGCAGCCCTACACCCACAGATACGCAGTATTTT.

This clonotype has ten or more counts. V usage is TRBV19 and J usage is TRBJ1-2, with 7 bases identical to TRBD1. The CDR3 is made up of 14 amino acids. The germline V gene has CDR1 LNHDA and CDR2 SQIVND (reference sequence). The J segment lost 2 bases and the V segment lost 8 bases, leaving 8 bases of the junction unmatched. The CDR3 sequence: CASHDRASNYGYTF. CDR3 DNA sequence: TGTGCCAGTCACGACAGGGCGAGCAACTATGGCTACACCTTC.

This clonotype was seen at least ten times. The CDR3 reads CASSLEVISFNTEAFF. The CDR3 nucleotides are TGTGCCAGCAGCCTCGAGGTTATATCATTCAACACTGAAGCTTTCTTT. The chain employs TRBV6-2 or TRBV6-3 and TRBJ1-1; D not resolved. This CDR3 is built from 16 residues. The germline V and J ends were trimmed by 6 bases and 2 bases, with 19 bases remaining between them. Per the germline V gene, CDR1 is MNHEY and CDR2 is SVGEGT.

This clonotype turned up a few times. The chain's CDR3 is CASSLRPNSNTGELFF. For the CDR3, the DNA is TGTGCCAGCAGCTTAAGGCCTAATTCGAACACCGGGGAGCTGTTTTTT. The V gene is TRBV11-1, the J gene TRBJ2-2; D remains unclear. Germline values: CDR1 SGHAT, CDR2 FQDESV (reference sequence). The V and J ends lost 2 bases and 0 bases respectively, with 10 bases between them. This CDR3 has 16 amino acids.

The V call is TRBV25-1, the J call TRBJ1-1; D gene uncertain. CDR1 MGHDK and CDR2 SYGVNS come from the germline V gene. The CDR3 extends over 11 amino acids. Trimming stripped 5 bases from V and 7 bases from J, with 8 bases between. DNA of the CDR3: TGTGCCAGCAGTAGATCTCATGAAGCTTTCTTT. Encoded protein: CASSRSHEAFF.

The V and J genes are TRBV7-2 and TRBJ2-7; D is unclear. The CDR3 runs 16 residues. The V gene lost 3 bases and the J gene lost 6 bases, with 21 bases spanning the gap. Germline assignment: CDR1 SGHTA and CDR2 FQGNSA. CDR3 coding DNA: TGTGCCAGCAGCTTGTCCAGTGGGATAGGGTTATCCGAGCAGTACTTC. This codes for CASSLSSGIGLSEQYF.

In its sample, this clonotype was seen a few times. V is TRBV12-5 and J is TRBJ1-3; no firm D call. The germline V gene has CDR1 LGHNT and CDR2 FRNRAP. The length of the CDR3 is 14 residues. The ends were cut back, 8 bases at V and 0 bases at J, with 11 bases in the middle. CDR3: CASCQQLSGNTIYF. The CDR3, as DNA: TGTGCTAGTTGCCAACAGCTCTCTGGAAACACCATATATTTT.

In this sample, this clonotype turned up a few times. The CDR3 DNA reads TGTGCCACCAGTGATAGGTTCTTTGATGGCTACACCTTC. Amino acid sequence: CATSDRFFDGYTF. The V call is TRBV24-1, the J call TRBJ1-2; D unclear. Germline V gene sequence: CDR1 KGHDR, CDR2 SFDVKD. Trimming took 3 bases from V and 6 from J, leaving 10 bases between them. There are 13 residues in the CDR3.

This clonotype appeared a few times. The V call is TRBV2, the J call TRBJ2-7; no firm D call. The V gene's germline CDR1 is SNHLY and CDR2 FYNNEI. The CDR3 sequence is 11 residues long. Trimming pared 5 bases from V and 2 bases from J, leaving 4 bases between. CDR3 in DNA: TGTGCCAGCAGTTACACCTACGAGCAGTACTTC. Translated, it gives CASSYTYEQYF.

This clonotype was observed many times. In DNA, the CDR3 is TGTGCCAGCAGCACCCGGGACCAAAGCACAGATACGCAGTATTTT. Its protein is CASSTRDQSTDTQYF. This rearrangement joins TRBV3-1 to TRBJ2-3; the D gene could be TRBD1 or TRBD2 (5 bases each). The germline gives CDR1 LGHDT, CDR2 YNNKEL (reference sequence). V was clipped by 5 bases and J by 0 bases, with 12 bases between them. The CDR3 is made up of 15 amino acids.

This clonotype appeared a few times. The rearrangement links TRBV27 to TRBJ1-1; no definite D call. V dropped 1 base and J dropped 2 bases, with 5 bases sitting between them. The V gene's germline CDR1 is MNHEY and CDR2 SMNVEV (reference sequence). The CDR3 is 13 residues long. CDR3 amino acids: CASSLWENTEAFF. Written as DNA, the CDR3 is TGTGCCAGCAGTTTATGGGAAAACACTGAAGCTTTCTTT.

This clonotype was seen more than once but under ten times. The rearrangement joins TRBV7-6 to TRBJ1-4, with D possibly matching TRBD1 (5 bases). CDR3 size: 14 residues. The ends were cut back, 5 bases at V and 4 bases at J, with 11 bases in the middle. Germline V gene lookup returns CDR1 SGHVS and CDR2 FNYEAQ. The CDR3 spells CASSTRASNEKLFF. The CDR3 region has the DNA TGTGCCAGCAGCACCAGGGCGAGTAATGAAAAACTGTTTTTT.

At least ten counts were recorded for this clonotype. V usage is TRBV7-3 and J usage is TRBJ1-1; D ambiguous. CDR1 and CDR2 from the germline V gene are SGHTA and FQGTGA. V gave up 8 bases and J gave up 6 bases, with 16 bases separating them. The CDR3 sequence is 13 residues long. The CDR3 loop reads CASLHEVGAEAFF. CDR3 sequence (DNA): TGTGCCAGCCTTCATGAGGTTGGGGCTGAAGCTTTCTTT.